This T cell receptor beta chain is drawn from a study of immune heterogeneity within non-small cell lung tumors. Findings and caveats of the study: The repertoire of each individual patient held high-frequency T-cell receptor beta clonotypes that were largely distinct from those of other patients.

Template was bulk tumor genomic DNA, about 610 ng per sample. Multiple biopsies spaced far apart were taken from each primary tumor during surgery. Enrolled patients presented with newly diagnosed, previously untreated non-small cell lung cancer and underwent curative surgery. Note on this clonotype: Its antigen is undetermined.

In a multiplex PCR, 32 V and 13 J primers amplified TCR beta CDR3. TCRdb re-called the multiplex PCR reads through MiXCR, storing one row per CDR3 protein. This sample has tens of thousands of distinct CDR3 sequences, with about 26% found just once. The source is a man aged 35 to 55 with non-small cell lung cancer. The sequencing input was lung tumor tissue.

CDR3: CASSQSPSIALPRANEQFF. The CDR3 nucleotides are TGTGCCAGCAGCCAAAGTCCATCTATCGCGCTACCACGGGCCAATGAGCAGTTCTTC. The chain links TRBV13 to TRBJ2-1; D unclear. The CDR3 covers 19 residues. Germline V gene sequence: CDR1 PRHDT, CDR2 FYEKMQ (reference sequence). V lost 5 bases and J 6 bases, leaving 29 bases between the germline ends.